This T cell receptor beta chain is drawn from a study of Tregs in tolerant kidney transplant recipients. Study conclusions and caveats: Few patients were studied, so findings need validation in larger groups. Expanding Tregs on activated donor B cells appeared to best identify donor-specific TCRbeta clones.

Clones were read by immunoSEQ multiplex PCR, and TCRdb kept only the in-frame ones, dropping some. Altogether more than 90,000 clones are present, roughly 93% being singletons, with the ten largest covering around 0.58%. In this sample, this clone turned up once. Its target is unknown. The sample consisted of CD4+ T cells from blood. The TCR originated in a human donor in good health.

The CDR3, as DNA: TGCGCCAGCAGCCAACCCCTGGGGGGGCGCAAAAACATTCAGTACTTC. It specifies CASSQPLGGRKNIQYF. V is TRBV4-1 and J is TRBJ2-4; a weak D match, TRBD2 (7 bases). Germline CDR1 reads MGHRA; CDR2 reads YSYEKL. V lost 2 bases and J lost 3, with 14 bases in between. The length of the CDR3 is 16 residues.